The following is a T cell receptor (beta chain) sequence with its context. Trimming took 0 bases from V and 4 from J, leaving 12 bases between them. Looked up from germline, CDR1 is LGHNA and CDR2 is YSLEER. The CDR3 sequence is 15 residues long. The data were taken from a study of cytomegalovirus exposure and HLA in healthy donors. The PCR employed 60 Vbeta primers together with 13 Jbeta primers. TCRdb's table, derived via immunoSEQ multiplex PCR, lists solely in-frame clones and lacks some. Altogether about 170,000 clones are present, roughly two thirds being singletons, with the ten largest covering approximately 5.1%.

The clonotype originates from a woman under 30 in good health and CMV-seropositive. The source material was PBMCs. V gene TRBV4-3 combines with J gene TRBJ1-2; maybe TRBD1 (5 bases). In DNA form, the CDR3 reads TGCGCCAGCAGCCAAGATCAGGACACTACCTATGGCTACACCTTC. Translation gives CASSQDQDTTYGYTF.